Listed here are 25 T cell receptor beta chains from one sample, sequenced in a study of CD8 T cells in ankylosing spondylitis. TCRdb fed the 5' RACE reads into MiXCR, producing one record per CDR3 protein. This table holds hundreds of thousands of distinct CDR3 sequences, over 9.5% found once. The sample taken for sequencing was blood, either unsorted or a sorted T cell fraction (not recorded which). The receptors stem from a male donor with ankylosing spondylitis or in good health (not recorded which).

The CDR3 coding sequence is TGCGCCAGCAGCAAAGGGGTTGATTACAATGAGCAGTTCTTC. Its translation: CASSKGVDYNEQFF. This chain uses TRBV5-1 with TRBJ2-1, with a weak D call TRBD1 (5 bases). Trimming removed 4 bases at V and 4 bases at J, with 12 bases between. The CDR3 is made up of 14 amino acids. Germline loops: CDR1 SGHRS, CDR2 YFSETQ.

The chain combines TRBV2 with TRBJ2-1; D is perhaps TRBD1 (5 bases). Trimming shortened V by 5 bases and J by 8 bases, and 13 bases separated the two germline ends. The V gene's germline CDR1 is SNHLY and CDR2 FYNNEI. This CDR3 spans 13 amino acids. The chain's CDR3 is CASSTRQWDEQFF. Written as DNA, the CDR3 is TGTGCCAGCAGTACCCGACAGTGGGATGAGCAGTTCTTC.

CDR3 bases: TGTGCCAGCAGTGACCAAGGGCTCCCTGGGGCCAACGTCCTGACTTTC. Encoded protein: CASSDQGLPGANVLTF. This rearrangement joins TRBV6-1 to TRBJ2-6; D is unclear. Germline V gives CDR1 MNHNS, CDR2 SASEGT. CDR3 length equals 16 residues. The germline V and J ends were trimmed by 3 bases and 2 bases, with 11 bases remaining between them.

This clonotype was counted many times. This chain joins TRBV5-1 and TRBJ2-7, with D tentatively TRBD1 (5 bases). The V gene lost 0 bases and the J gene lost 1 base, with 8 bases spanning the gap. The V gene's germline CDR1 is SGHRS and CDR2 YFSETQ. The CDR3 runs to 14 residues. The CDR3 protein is CASSLEGFSYEQYF. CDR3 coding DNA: TGCGCCAGCAGCTTGGAGGGGTTTTCCTACGAGCAGTACTTC.

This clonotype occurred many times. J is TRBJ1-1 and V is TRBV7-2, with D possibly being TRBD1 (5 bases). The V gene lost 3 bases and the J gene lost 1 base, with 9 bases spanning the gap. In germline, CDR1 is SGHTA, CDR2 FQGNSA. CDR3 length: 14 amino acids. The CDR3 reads CASSFRVWNTEAFF. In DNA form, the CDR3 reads TGTGCCAGCAGCTTCAGGGTTTGGAACACTGAAGCTTTCTTT.

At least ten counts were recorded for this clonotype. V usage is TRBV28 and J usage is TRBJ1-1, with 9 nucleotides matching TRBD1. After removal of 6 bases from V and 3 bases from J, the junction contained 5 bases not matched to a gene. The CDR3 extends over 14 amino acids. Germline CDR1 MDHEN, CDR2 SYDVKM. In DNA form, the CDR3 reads TGTGCCAGCAGACTACAGGGGGCTGACACTGAAGCTTTCTTT. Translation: CASRLQGADTEAFF.

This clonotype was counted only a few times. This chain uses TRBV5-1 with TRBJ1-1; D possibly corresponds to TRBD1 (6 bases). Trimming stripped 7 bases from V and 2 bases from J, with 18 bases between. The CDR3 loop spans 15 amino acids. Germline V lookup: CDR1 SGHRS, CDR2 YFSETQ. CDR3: CASGTRDGGNTEAFF. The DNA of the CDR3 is TGCGCCAGCGGTACCCGGGACGGGGGCAACACTGAAGCTTTCTTT.

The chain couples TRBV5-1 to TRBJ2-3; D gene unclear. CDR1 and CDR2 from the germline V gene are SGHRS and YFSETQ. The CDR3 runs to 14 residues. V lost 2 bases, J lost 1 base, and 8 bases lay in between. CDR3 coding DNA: TGCGCCAGCAGCTTCTTACTCGGCACAGATACGCAGTATTTT. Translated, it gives CASSFLLGTDTQYF.

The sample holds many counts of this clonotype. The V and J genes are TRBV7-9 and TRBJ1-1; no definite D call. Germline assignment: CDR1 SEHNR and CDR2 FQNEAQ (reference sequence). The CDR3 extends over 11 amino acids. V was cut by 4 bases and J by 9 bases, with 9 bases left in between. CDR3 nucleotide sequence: TGTGCCAGCAGCTCCCAGGAACAAGCTTTCTTT. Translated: CASSSQEQAFF.

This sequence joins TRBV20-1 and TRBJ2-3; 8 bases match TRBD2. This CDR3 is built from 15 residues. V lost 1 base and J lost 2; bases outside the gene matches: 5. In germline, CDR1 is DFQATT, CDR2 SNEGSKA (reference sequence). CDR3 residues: CSARGQRGLTDTQYF. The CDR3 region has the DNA TGCAGTGCTAGAGGCCAGCGGGGGCTCACAGATACGCAGTATTTT.

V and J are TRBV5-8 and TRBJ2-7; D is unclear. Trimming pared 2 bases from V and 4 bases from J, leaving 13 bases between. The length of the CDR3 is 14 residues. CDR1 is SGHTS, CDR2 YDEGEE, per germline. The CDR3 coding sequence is TGTGCCAGCAGCTTCGCCTGGCCTGGTTACGAGCAGTACTTC. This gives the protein CASSFAWPGYEQYF.

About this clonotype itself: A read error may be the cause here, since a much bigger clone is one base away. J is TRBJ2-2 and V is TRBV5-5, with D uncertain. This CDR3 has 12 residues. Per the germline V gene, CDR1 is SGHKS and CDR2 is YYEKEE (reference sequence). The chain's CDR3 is CASSTSTEELFF. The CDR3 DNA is TGTGCCAGCAGCACGAGCACCGAGGAGCTGTTTTTT.

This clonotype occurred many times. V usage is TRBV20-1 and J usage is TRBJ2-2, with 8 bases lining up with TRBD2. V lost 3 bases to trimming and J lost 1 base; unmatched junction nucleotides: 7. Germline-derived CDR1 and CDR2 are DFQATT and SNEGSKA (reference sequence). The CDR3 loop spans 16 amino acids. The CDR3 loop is CSASRGGRLNTGELFF. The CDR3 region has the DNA TGCAGTGCTAGCCGGGGGGGCCGGCTGAACACCGGGGAGCTGTTTTTT.

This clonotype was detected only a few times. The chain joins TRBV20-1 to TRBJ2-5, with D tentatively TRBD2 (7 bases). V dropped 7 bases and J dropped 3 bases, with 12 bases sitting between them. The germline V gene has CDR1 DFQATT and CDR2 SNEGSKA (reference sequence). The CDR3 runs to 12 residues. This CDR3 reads CSGGGPKETQYF. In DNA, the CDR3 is TGCAGTGGGGGGGGCCCAAAAGAGACCCAGTACTTC.

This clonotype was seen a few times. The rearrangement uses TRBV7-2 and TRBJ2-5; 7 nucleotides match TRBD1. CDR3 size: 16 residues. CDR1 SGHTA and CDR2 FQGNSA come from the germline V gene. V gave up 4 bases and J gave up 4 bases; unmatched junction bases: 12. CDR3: CASSSDARQGRETQYF. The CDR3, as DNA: TGTGCCAGCAGCTCGGACGCTAGACAGGGTAGAGAGACCCAGTACTTC.

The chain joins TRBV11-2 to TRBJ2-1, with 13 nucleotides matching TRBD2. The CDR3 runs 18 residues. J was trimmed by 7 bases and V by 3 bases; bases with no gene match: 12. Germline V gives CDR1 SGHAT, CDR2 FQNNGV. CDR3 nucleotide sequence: TGTGCCAGCAGCTTGGACCCTTATCCGGGACTAGCGGGGAATGAGCAGTTCTTC. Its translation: CASSLDPYPGLAGNEQFF.

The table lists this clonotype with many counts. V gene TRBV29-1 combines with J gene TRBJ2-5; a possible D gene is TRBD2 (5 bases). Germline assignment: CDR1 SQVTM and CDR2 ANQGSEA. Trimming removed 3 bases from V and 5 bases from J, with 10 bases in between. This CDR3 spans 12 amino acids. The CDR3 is CSVERVGETQYF. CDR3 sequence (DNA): TGCAGCGTTGAGAGGGTCGGCGAGACCCAGTACTTC.

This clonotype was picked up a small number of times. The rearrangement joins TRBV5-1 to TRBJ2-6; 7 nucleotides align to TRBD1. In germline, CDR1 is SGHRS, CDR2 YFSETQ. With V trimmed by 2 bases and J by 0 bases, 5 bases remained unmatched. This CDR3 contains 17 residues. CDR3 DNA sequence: TGCGCCAGCAGCTTCGAGGGACAGCCCTCTGGGGCCAACGTCCTGACTTTC. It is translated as CASSFEGQPSGANVLTF.

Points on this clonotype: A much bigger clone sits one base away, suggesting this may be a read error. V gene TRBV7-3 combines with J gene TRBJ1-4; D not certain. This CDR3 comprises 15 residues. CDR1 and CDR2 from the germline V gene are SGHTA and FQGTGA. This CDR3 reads CASSLTRGTNEKLLF. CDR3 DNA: TGTGCCAGCAGCTTAACCCGGGGAACTAATGAAAAACTGTTATTT.

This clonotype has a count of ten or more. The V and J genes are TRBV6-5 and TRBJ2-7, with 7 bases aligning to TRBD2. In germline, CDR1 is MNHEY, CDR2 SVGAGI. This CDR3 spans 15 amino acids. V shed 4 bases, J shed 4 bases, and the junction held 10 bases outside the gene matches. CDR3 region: CASSSDVGGGYEQYF. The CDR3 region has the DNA TGTGCCAGCAGTTCCGATGTGGGGGGAGGGTACGAGCAGTACTTC.

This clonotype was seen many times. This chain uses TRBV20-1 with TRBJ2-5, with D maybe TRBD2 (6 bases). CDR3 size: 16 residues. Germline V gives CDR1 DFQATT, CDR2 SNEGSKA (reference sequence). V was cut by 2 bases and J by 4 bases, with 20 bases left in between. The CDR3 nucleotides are TGCAGTGCTAGATTTTTCACCGGGGGTCCTACAGAGACCCAGTACTTC. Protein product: CSARFFTGGPTETQYF.

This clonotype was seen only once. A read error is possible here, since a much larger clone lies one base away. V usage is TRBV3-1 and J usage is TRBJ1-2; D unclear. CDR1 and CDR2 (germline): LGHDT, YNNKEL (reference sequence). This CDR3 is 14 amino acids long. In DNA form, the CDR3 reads TGTGCCTGCAGCCAATCCGGATCGCTGTATGGCTACACCTTC. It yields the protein CACSQSGSLYGYTF.

CDR3 residues: CASSQEGSAGGDQPQHF. CDR3 DNA sequence: TGCGCCAGCAGCCAAGAAGGGTCCGCAGGAGGTGATCAGCCCCAGCATTTT. This sequence joins TRBV4-1 and TRBJ1-5; D ambiguous. Per germline, CDR1 MGHRA and CDR2 YSYEKL. V was cut by 0 bases and J by 5 bases, with 17 bases left in between. This CDR3 is 17 amino acids long.

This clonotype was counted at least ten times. DNA of the CDR3: TGTGCCAGCAGCCATTTCTATTCCGAAAACATTCAGTACTTC. It codes for CASSHFYSENIQYF. The V gene is TRBV3-1, the J gene TRBJ2-4; D remains ambiguous. The CDR3 length is 14 residues. The germline V and J ends were trimmed by 3 bases and 5 bases, with 11 bases remaining between them. In germline, CDR1 is LGHDT, CDR2 YNNKEL (reference sequence). The full variable domain, with the rest looked up from reference TRBV3-1 and TRBJ2-4, is DTAVSQTPKYLVTQMGNDKSIKCEQNLGHDTMYWYKQDSKKFLKIMFSYNNKELIINETVPNRFSPKSPDKAHLNLHINSLELGDSAVYFCASSHFYSENIQYFGAGTRLSVL.

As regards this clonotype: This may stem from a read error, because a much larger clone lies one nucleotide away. This chain's CDR3 is CSASDGGMPEAFF. As DNA, the CDR3 is TGCAGTGCTAGCGATGGGGGTATGCCTGAAGCTTTCTTT. The chain employs TRBV20-1 and TRBJ1-1, with D possibly being TRBD1 (5 bases). CDR1 is DFQATT and CDR2 is SNEGSKA in the germline V gene (reference sequence). The CDR3 is 13 amino acids. Trimming stripped 3 bases from V and 6 bases from J, with 14 bases between.